The clone carrying this T cell receptor (beta chain) was counted many times. Its antigen is currently unknown. This sample is part of a study of neurological immune-mediated disorders. Study context: Multiple sclerosis patients numbering approximately 35 comprised approximately 31 relapsing-remitting and 3 secondary progressive patients.

The cDNA was generated by 5'RACE with 10-nucleotide random UMIs. Via MiXCR, TCRdb re-called the 5' RACE reads, giving one row per CDR3 protein. The sample records about 55,000 distinct CDR3 sequences, about 4% being singletons. Notes on the study in general: There was no clinical or MRI feature that showed an association with the multiple sclerosis repertoire cluster.

Unsorted libraries were prepared from 2 million PBMCs that had been stored at -80 C. CDR1 and CDR2 from the germline V gene are SGHRS and YFSETQ. Trimming at V came to 4 bases and at J to 5 bases, leaving 5 bases not matched to a gene. There are 14 residues in the CDR3. The source of this sequence is a middle-aged man with multiple sclerosis. The V and J genes are TRBV5-1 and TRBJ2-7; 11 positions match TRBD1. The sequencing sample was made of PBMCs. CDR3 coding DNA: TGCGCCAGCAGCACGGACAGGGGGCGCGACGAGCAGTACTTC. Translating it yields CASSTDRGRDEQYF.